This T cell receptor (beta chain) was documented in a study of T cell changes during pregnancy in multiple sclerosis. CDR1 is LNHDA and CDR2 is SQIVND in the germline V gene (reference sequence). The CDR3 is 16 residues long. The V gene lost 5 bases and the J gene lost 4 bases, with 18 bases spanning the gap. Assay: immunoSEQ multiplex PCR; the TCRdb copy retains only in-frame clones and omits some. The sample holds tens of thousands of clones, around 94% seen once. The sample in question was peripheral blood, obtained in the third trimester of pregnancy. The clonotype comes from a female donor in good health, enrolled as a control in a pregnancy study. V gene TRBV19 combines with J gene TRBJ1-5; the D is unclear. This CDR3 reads CASSAPRVEGNQPQHF. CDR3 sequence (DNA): TGTGCCAGTAGTGCCCCCCGGGTAGAGGGAAATCAGCCCCAGCATTTT. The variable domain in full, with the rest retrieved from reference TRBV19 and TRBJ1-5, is DGGITQSPKYLFRKEGQNVTLSCEQNLNHDAMYWYRQDPGQGLRLIYYSQIVNDFQKGDIAEGYSVSREKKESFPLTVTSAQKNPTAFYLCASSAPRVEGNQPQHFGDGTRLSIL.